This paragraph reports one T cell receptor beta chain. It lacks a known antigen. Per-base qualities were not stored, and no clone one base away is much larger. Between about 2013 and 2017, the patients underwent resection in either Japan or China. Two lung cancer pathologists independently reviewed H&E slides to confirm the histologic diagnosis of every case. Macro-dissection after pathologic assessment enriched premalignant or tumor cells for nucleic acid extraction. DNA was isolated from FFPE tissue using the AllPrep DNA/RNA FFPE Kit. This entry comes from a study of immune evolution from preneoplasia to lung adenocarcinoma (dated by TCRdb to the early 2020s). Looking at the study overall: HLA loss of heterozygosity was seen in about 7.6%, 15% and 36% of AIS, MIA and ADC lesions, and in no AAH lesions. Sample size was determined by specimen availability and not by a prior power calculation. The study used immune gene expression, TCR sequencing and multiplex immunofluorescence to profile the immune contexture of lung adenocarcinoma precursors and invasive adenocarcinoma. Resected precursor lesions (AAH, AIS, MIA) and invasive adenocarcinomas were each compared against paired morphologically normal lung tissue. The TCR sequencing data were obtained from about 51 patients. Class I HLA alleles were inferred from exome data with POLYSOLVER, and allele-specific HLA loss was detected with LOHHLA. According to the study, over a hundred samples were used for TCR sequencing. The immune data were integrated with whole exome sequencing and methylation data obtained from the same cohort of nodules. The overall cohort comprised 45 to 55 patients with pulmonary nodules who underwent surgical resection. General conclusions and limits of the study: Normal lung had the highest top T cell clone frequencies, and these frequencies appeared to fall progressively from AAH through AIS, MIA and invasive adenocarcinoma. The findings were based on association rather than direct causation, and larger cohorts with long-term follow-up and longitudinal biopsies were deemed needed. KRAS-mutant nodules showed the highest T cell clonality compared with EGFR-mutant or double wild-type lesions. Clonality was highest in normal lung, while later-stage lesions appeared to show lower clonality but higher T cell density and diversity. Because all patients came from Japan and China, whether the findings apply to Western populations was uncertain.

TCR beta CDR3 regions were sequenced from DNA using the immunoSEQ hsTCRbeta Kit. The authors processed their data as follows. The ImmunoSEQ Analyzer was used to analyse the TCR sequencing data. T cell clonality was calculated on productive rearrangements as 1 minus Pielou's evenness. To measure T cell diversity, the inverse Simpson index was applied to productive templates. T cell density was defined as TCR beta template counts normalized to usable DNA, with usable DNA estimated by amplification and sequencing of housekeeping genes. Two-sided Kruskal-Wallis tests were used to compare TCR metrics across histologic stages. TCRdb stores this immuneACCESS table with in-frame sequences only. Part of the clones is absent; in the studies checked, under half of the shortfall reflects unresolved V genes, and no reason is known for the rest. The D gene and trimming were derived from the DNA, and the V and J assignments and clone size from that table. This sample holds under 5,500 clones; about nine tenths were observed only once. Jointly, the top ten make up more than 2% of the sample.

Sequenced input: FFPE lung adenocarcinoma in situ tissue. The label giving this sample's cell subset or site can be read as: preinvasive adenocarcinoma in situ (AIS). The sequence was collected from a person aged 55-85 years with lung adenocarcinoma.

The CDR3: CASSVVGPGYTEAFF. The DNA sequence is as follows: TGTGCCAGCAGCGTAGTAGGCCCGGGGTACACTGAAGCTTTCTTT. The sequence is built from TRBV9 and TRBJ1-1; the D gene cannot be resolved reliably. Including cysteine and phenylalanine, the CDR3 has 15 amino acids. Only the CDR3 DNA is retained, 45 bases long and in frame from the first base. V is pared back by 0 bases and J by 3 bases, with 12 bases lying between the germline termini. CDR1 SGDLS and CDR2 YYNGEE are derived from the germline V gene.